The 7 T cell receptor beta chains below were found in one sample sequenced in a study of OX40 agonist ivuxolimab in advanced cancers. The repertoire was sequenced with immunoSEQ multiplex PCR; TCRdb's copy has only in-frame clones and lacks some. The table lists 25,000 to 35,000 clones, more than 70% of them singletons, with over 15% in the top ten. The sequencing here drew on CD4+ or CD8+ T cells sorted from blood, taken in a trial of the OX40 agonist ivuxolimab. All receptors derive from an adult with an advanced solid tumor such as melanoma, head and neck, liver or kidney cancer.

The CDR3, as DNA: TGTGCCAGCAGCCGTCGGACAGGGGACTATGGCTACACCTTC. It codes for CASSRRTGDYGYTF. This chain links TRBV7-8 with TRBJ1-2; 9 nucleotides agree with TRBD1. The CDR3 loop spans 14 amino acids. Germline CDR1 SGHVS, CDR2 FQNEAQ. The junction had 4 bases not matched to a gene; V was cut back by 5 bases and J by 3 bases. Looking up the rest from reference TRBV7-8 and TRBJ1-2 gives the full variable domain: GAGVSQSPRYKVAKRGQDVALRCDPISGHVSLFWYQQALGQGPEFLTYFQNEAQLDKSGLPSDRFFAERPEGSVSTLKIQRTQQEDSAVYLCASSRRTGDYGYTFGSGTRLTVV.

J is TRBJ1-3 and V is TRBV7-2; tentative D call: TRBD1 (5 bases). The germline gives CDR1 SGHTA, CDR2 FQGNSA. The CDR3 is 14 residues long. The V gene lost 5 bases and the J gene lost 8 bases, with 16 bases spanning the gap. CDR3: CASSPAGDGDTIYF. The CDR3 DNA follows: TGTGCCAGCAGCCCCGCGGGGGATGGTGACACCATATATTTT. The full variable domain, in which reference TRBV7-2 and TRBJ1-3 provide the parts outside the CDR3, is GAGVSQSPSNKVTEKGKDVELRCDPISGHTALYWYRQSLGQGLEFLIYFQGNSAPDKSGLPSDRFSAERTGGSVSTLTIQRTQQEDSAVYLCASSPAGDGDTIYFGEGSWLTVV.

This chain joins TRBV15 and TRBJ2-3; 10 nucleotides align to TRBD2. Losses at the gene ends were 0 bases for V and 4 bases for J; bases not matched to a gene: 1. CDR3 length: 15 residues. CDR1 and CDR2 from the germline V gene are LNHNV and YYDKDF (reference sequence). Here the CDR3 reads CATSRDTSGADTQYF. The CDR3 DNA is TGTGCCACCAGCAGAGATACTAGCGGGGCAGATACGCAGTATTTT.

The genes are TRBV29-1 and TRBJ2-1, with D possibly TRBD1 on 6 matching bases. The germline CDR1 and CDR2 sequences are SQVTM and ANQGSEA. The length of the CDR3 is 14 residues. V was trimmed by 5 bases and J by 0 bases, leaving 11 bases between them. CDR3 nucleotide sequence: TGCAGCGTTCCCCAGGGGAGCTCCTACAATGAGCAGTTCTTC. It yields the protein CSVPQGSSYNEQFF.

This chain uses TRBV7-6 with TRBJ2-1; D is undetermined. The V and J ends lost 1 base and 0 bases respectively, with 10 bases between them. The CDR3 runs 16 residues. Germline CDR1 is SGHVS and CDR2 is FNYEAQ. The DNA for the CDR3 is TGTGCCAGCAGCTTAGTAGTCGAGACCTCCTACAATGAGCAGTTCTTC. Amino acids: CASSLVVETSYNEQFF. Combining the CDR3 with reference TRBV7-6 and TRBJ2-1 gives the whole variable domain GAGVSQSPRYKVTKRGQDVALRCDPISGHVSLYWYRQALGQGPEFLTYFNYEAQQDKSGLPNDRFSAERPEGSISTLTIQRTEQRDSAMYRCASSLVVETSYNEQFFGPGTRLTVL.

J is TRBJ1-2 and V is TRBV6-5, with D perhaps matching TRBD1 (5 bases). This CDR3 region has 15 residues. The V gene's germline CDR1 is MNHEY and CDR2 SVGAGI. V was shortened by 0 bases and J by 4 bases, with 12 bases between the two germline ends. CDR3 in DNA: TGTGCCAGCAGTTACTCTGGGCAGGGCGGCTATGGCTACACCTTC. Translating it yields CASSYSGQGGYGYTF.

This chain joins TRBV2 and TRBJ2-1; TRBD2 agrees at 7 bases. Trimming at V came to 1 base and at J to 3 bases, leaving 3 bases not matched to a gene. The CDR3 contains 15 residues. CDR1 SNHLY and CDR2 FYNNEI come from the germline V gene. The CDR3 protein is CASSEGGGNYNEQFF. CDR3 nucleotide sequence: TGTGCCAGCAGTGAAGGGGGGGGAAACTACAATGAGCAGTTCTTC.